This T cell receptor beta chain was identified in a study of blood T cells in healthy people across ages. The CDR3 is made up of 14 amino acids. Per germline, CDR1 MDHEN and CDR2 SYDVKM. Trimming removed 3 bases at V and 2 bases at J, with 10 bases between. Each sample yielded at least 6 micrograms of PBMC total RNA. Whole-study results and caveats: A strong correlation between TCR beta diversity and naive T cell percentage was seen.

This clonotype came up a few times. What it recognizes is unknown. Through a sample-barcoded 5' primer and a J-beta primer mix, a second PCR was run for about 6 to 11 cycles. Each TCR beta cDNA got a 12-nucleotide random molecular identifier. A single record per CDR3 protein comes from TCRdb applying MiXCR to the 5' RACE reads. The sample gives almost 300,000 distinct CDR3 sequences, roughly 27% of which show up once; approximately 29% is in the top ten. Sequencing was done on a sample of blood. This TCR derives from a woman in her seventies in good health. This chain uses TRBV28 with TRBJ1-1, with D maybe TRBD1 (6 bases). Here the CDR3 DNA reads TGTGCCAGCAGTTTTGGTGGGGGCAACACTGAAGCTTTCTTT. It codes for CASSFGGGNTEAFF.